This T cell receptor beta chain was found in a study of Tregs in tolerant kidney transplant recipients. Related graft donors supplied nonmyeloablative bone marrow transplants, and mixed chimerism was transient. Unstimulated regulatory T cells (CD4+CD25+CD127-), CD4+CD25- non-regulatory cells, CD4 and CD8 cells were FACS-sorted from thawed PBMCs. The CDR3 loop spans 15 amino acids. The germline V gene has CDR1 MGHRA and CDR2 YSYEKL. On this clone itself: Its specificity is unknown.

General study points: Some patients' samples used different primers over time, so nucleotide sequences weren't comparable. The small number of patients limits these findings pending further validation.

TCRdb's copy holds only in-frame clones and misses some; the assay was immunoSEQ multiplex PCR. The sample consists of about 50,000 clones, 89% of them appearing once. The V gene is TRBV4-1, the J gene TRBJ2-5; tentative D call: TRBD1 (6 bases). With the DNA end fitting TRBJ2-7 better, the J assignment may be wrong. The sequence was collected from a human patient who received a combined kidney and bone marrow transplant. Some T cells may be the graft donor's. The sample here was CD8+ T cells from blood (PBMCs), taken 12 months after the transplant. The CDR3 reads CASSPQTGTFYEQYF. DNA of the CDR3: TGCGCCAGCAGCCCGCAGACAGGCACCTTCTACGAGCAGTACTTC.